The 7 T cell receptor beta chains in this list originate from one sample, sequenced in a study of shared clonotypes between healthy human individuals (dated by TCRdb to between 2020 and 2021). The library was produced with the immunoSEQ multiplex PCR assay. The clones in this table, taken by TCRdb from immuneACCESS, are in-frame only. Not every clone is retained; where verified, under half of the shortfall comes from an unresolved V gene, and the cause of the rest is unknown. This sample comprises about 2.4 million clones, roughly 93% of them detected only once. The ten largest make up 0.36% of the sample. The sample taken for sequencing was naive CD4+ T cells from PBMCs. The sample's cell subset or site label, decoded: CD45RA+ positively selected. Every receptor here comes from a man aged 18 to 29 in good health. Some clones in this sample may be carry-over from other donors' samples.

The genes are TRBV30 and TRBJ2-3, with TRBD2 matching over 12 bases. J gave up 6 bases and V 3 bases, and 7 bases lay outside the gene matches. The CDR3 is made up of 15 amino acids. CDR1 and CDR2 (germline): GTSNPN, SVGIG (reference sequence). This CDR3 is CAWSRLAGASDTQYF. The DNA for the CDR3 is TGTGCCTGGAGCCGACTAGCGGGAGCAAGTGATACGCAGTATTTT.

The J gene is TRBJ2-2, the V gene TRBV5-1, with 9 bases matching TRBD1. CDR3 size: 15 residues. Trimming at V came to 3 bases and at J to 6 bases, leaving 6 bases not matched to a gene. Germline V gene data show CDR1 as SGHRS and CDR2 as YFSETQ. The CDR3 loop reads CASSWGQGGAGELFF. The DNA for the CDR3 is TGCGCCAGCAGCTGGGGACAGGGTGGAGCCGGGGAGCTGTTTTTT.

With respect to this clone: Other DNA sequences in this sample translate to the same CDR3. The chain is built from TRBV5-1 and TRBJ2-1; 9 bases line up with TRBD2. Germline V CDR1 and CDR2: SGHRS, YFSETQ. The CDR3 extends over 15 amino acids. Trimming at V came to 0 bases and at J to 3 bases, leaving 1 base not matched to a gene. The CDR3 spells CASSLGLAVYNEQFF. CDR3 DNA: TGCGCCAGCAGCTTGGGACTAGCGGTCTACAATGAGCAGTTCTTC.

This clone was found once. This rearrangement joins TRBV15 to TRBJ2-7, with D tentatively TRBD2 (6 bases). This CDR3 comprises 15 residues. Trimming took 5 bases from V and 3 from J, leaving 17 bases between them. Germline CDR1 is LNHNV and CDR2 is YYDKDF (reference sequence). CDR3 coding DNA: TGTGCCACCAGCCGTTATGGAGGGTGGCTCTACGAGCAGTACTTC. It specifies CATSRYGGWLYEQYF.

This chain links TRBV7-3 with TRBJ2-3; D possibly uses TRBD1 or TRBD2 (6 bases each). The CDR3 covers 15 residues. In germline, CDR1 is SGHTA, CDR2 FQGTGA. V was trimmed by 5 bases and J by 2 bases, leaving 14 bases between them. The CDR3 region is CASSRGGKNTDTQYF. DNA of the CDR3: TGTGCCAGCAGCCGAGGGGGGAAAAACACAGATACGCAGTATTTT. Variable domain in full (rest from reference TRBV7-3 and TRBJ2-3): GAGVSQTPSNKVTEKGKYVELRCDPISGHTALYWYRQSLGQGPEFLIYFQGTGAADDSGLPNDRFFAVRPEGSVSTLKIQRTERGDSAVYLCASSRGGKNTDTQYFGPGTRLTVL.

The CDR3 protein is CASSQEGVQNEKLFF. The DNA of the CDR3 is TGCGCCAGCAGCCAAGAAGGGGTTCAAAATGAAAAACTGTTTTTT. The gene calls are TRBV4-3 and TRBJ1-4; perhaps TRBD1 as D (5 bases). There are 15 residues in the CDR3. V was trimmed by 0 bases and J by 5 bases, leaving 10 bases between them. Germline V gene lookup returns CDR1 LGHNA and CDR2 YSLEER.

The chain employs TRBV7-6 and TRBJ1-4, with D unclear. The CDR3 runs 14 residues. The germline V gene has CDR1 SGHVS and CDR2 FNYEAQ. V was clipped by 5 bases and J by 8 bases, with 15 bases between them. The CDR3 DNA reads TGTGCCAGCAGCCCCCGGACCTTGGGGGAAAAACTGTTTTTT. Translating gives CASSPRTLGEKLFF. Full variable domain (rest looked up from reference TRBV7-6 and TRBJ1-4): GAGVSQSPRYKVTKRGQDVALRCDPISGHVSLYWYRQALGQGPEFLTYFNYEAQQDKSGLPNDRFSAERPEGSISTLTIQRTEQRDSAMYRCASSPRTLGEKLFFGSGTQLSVL.